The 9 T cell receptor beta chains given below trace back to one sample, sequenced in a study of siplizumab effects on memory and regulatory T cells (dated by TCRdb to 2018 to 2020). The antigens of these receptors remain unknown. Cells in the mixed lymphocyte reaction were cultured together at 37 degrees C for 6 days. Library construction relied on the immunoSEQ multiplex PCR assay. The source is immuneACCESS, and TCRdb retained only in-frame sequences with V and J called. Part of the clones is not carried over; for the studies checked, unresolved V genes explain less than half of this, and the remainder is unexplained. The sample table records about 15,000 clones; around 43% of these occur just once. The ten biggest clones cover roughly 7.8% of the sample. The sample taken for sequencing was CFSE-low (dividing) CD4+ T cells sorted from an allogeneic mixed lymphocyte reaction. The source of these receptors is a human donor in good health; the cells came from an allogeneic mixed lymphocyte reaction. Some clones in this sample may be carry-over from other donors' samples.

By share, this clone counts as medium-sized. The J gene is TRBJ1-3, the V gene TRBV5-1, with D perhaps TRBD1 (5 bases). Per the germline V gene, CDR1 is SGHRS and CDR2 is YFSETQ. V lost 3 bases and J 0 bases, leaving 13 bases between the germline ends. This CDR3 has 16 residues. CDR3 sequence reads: CASSWDGPSSGNTIYF. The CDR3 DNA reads TGCGCCAGCAGCTGGGACGGTCCCAGCTCTGGAAACACCATATATTTT.

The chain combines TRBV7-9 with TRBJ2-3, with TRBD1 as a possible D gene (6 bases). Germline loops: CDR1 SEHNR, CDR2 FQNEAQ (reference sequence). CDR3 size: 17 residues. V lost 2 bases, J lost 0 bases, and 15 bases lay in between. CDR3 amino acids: CASSLSVGTLSTDTQYF. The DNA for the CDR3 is TGTGCCAGCAGCTTATCGGTCGGGACACTCAGCACAGATACGCAGTATTTT.

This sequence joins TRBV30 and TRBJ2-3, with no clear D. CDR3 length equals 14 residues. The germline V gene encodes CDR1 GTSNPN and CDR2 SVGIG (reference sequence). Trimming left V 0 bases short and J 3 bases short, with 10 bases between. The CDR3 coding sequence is TGTGCCTGGAGTGTAACCGTGAGTACAGATACGCAGTATTTT. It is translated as CAWSVTVSTDTQYF.

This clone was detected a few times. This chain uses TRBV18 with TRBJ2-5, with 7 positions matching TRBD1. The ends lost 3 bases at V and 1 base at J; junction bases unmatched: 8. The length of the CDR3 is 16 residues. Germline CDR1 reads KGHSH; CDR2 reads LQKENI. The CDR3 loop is CASSPLYSGGQETQYF. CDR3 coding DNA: TGTGCCAGCTCACCCCTGTATTCAGGGGGCCAAGAGACCCAGTACTTC.

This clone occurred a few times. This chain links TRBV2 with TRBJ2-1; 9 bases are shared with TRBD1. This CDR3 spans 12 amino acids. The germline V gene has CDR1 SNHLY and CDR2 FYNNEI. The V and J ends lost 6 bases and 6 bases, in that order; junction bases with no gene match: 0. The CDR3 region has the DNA TGTGCCAGCAGGACAGGGGGCAATGAGCAGTTCTTC. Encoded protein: CASRTGGNEQFF.

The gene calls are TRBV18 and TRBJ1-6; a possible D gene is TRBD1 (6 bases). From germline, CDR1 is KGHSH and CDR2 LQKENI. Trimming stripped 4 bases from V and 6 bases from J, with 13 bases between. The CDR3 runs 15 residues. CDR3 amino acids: CASSLGQRPNSPLHF. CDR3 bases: TGTGCCAGCTCACTCGGACAGAGACCTAATTCACCCCTCCACTTT. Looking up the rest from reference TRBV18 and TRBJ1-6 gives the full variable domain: NAGVMQNPRHLVRRRGQEARLRCSPMKGHSHVYWYRQLPEEGLKFMVYLQKENIIDESGMPKERFSAEFPKEGPSILRIQQVVRGDSAAYFCASSLGQRPNSPLHFGNGTRLTVT.

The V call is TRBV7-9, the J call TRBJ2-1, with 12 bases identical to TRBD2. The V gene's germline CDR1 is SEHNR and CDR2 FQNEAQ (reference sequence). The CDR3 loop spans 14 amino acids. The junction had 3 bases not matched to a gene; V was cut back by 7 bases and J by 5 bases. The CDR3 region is CASNLAGGDNEQFF. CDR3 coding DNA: TGTGCCAGCAACCTAGCGGGAGGGGACAATGAGCAGTTCTTC.

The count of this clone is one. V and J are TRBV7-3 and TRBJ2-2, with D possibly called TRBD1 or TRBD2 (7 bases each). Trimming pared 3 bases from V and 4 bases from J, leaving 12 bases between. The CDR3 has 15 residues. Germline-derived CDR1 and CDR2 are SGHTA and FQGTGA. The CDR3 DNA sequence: TGTGCCAGCAGCTTGGGAGGGGGCGTCACCGGGGAGCTGTTTTTT. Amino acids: CASSLGGGVTGELFF.

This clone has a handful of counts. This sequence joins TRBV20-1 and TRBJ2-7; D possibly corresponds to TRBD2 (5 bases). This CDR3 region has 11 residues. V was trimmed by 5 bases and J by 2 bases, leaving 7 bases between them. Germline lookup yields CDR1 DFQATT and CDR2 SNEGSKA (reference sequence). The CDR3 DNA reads TGCAGTGCTCCGGGGACCTACGAGCAGTACTTC. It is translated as CSAPGTYEQYF.